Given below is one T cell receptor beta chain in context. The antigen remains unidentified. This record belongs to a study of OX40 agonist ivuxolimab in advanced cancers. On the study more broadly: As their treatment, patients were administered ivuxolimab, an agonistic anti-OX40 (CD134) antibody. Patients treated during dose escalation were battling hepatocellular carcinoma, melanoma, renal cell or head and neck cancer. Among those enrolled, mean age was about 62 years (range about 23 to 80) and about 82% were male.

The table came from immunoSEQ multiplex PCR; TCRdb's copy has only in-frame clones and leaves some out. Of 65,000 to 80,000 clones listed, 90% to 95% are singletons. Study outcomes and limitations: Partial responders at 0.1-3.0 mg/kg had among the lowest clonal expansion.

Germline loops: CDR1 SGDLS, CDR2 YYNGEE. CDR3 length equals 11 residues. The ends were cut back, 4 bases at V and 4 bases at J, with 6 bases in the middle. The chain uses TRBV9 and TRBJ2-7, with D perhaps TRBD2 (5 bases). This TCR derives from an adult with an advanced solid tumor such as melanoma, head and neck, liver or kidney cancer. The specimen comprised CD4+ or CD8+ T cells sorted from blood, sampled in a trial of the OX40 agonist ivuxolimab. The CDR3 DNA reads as TGTGCCAGCAGCCCGGGGTACGAGCAGTACTTC. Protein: CASSPGYEQYF.